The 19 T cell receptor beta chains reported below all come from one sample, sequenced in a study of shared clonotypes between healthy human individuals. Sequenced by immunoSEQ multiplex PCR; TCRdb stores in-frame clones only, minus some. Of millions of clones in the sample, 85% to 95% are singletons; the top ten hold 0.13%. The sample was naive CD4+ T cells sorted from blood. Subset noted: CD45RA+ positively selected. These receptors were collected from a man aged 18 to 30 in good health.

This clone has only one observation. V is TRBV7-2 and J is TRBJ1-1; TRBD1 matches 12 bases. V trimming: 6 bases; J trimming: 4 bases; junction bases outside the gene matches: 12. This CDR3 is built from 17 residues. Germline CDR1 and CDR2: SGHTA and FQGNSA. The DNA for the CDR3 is TGTGCCAGCAGTCTCATCGTCCGGGACAGGGGGCGCACTGAAGCTTTCTTT. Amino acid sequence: CASSLIVRDRGRTEAFF. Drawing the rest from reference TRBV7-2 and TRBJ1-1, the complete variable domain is GAGVSQSPSNKVTEKGKDVELRCDPISGHTALYWYRQSLGQGLEFLIYFQGNSAPDKSGLPSDRFSAERTGGSVSTLTIQRTQQEDSAVYLCASSLIVRDRGRTEAFFGQGTRLTVV.

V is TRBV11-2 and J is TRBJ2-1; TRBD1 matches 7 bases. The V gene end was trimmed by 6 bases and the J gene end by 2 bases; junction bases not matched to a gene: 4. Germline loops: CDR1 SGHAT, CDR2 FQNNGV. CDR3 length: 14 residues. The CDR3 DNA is TGTGCCAGCAGGACCGGGACAGCCTACAATGAGCAGTTCTTC. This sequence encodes CASRTGTAYNEQFF.

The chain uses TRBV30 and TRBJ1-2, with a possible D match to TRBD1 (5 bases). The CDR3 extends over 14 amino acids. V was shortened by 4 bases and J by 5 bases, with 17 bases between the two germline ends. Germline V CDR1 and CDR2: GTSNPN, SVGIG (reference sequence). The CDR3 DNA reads TGTGCCTGGATTCAACGGGAGGGGATTTATGGCTACACCTTC. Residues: CAWIQREGIYGYTF.

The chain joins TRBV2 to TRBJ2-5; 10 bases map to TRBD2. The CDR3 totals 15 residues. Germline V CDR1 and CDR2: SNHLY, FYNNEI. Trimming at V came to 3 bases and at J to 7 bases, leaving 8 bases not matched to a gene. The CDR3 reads CASSDRLAGLGTQYF. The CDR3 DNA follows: TGTGCCAGCAGTGACCGACTAGCGGGCCTAGGGACCCAGTACTTC.

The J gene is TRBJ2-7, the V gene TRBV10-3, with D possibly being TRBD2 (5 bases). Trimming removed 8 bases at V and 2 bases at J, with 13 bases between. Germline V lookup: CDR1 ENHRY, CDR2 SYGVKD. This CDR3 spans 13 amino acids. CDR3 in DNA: TGTGCCATCCGGGGAGTTTTAACCTACGAGCAGTACTTC. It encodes CAIRGVLTYEQYF.

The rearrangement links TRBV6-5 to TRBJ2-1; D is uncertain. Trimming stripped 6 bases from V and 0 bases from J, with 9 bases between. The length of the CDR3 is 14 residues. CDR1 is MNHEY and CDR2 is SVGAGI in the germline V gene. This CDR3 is CASSRLGSYNEQFF. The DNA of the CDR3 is TGTGCCAGCAGCCGACTGGGCTCCTACAATGAGCAGTTCTTC.

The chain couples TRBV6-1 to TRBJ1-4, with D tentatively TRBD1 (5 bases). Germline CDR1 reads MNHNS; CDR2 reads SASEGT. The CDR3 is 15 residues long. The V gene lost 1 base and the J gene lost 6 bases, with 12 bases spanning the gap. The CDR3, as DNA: TGTGCCAGCAGTGAAGTGAGGGGAGGGGATGAAAAACTGTTTTTT. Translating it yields CASSEVRGGDEKLFF.

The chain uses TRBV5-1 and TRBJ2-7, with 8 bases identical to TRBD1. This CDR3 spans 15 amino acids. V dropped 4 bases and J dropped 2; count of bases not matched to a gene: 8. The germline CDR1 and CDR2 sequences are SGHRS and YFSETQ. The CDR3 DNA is TGCGCCAGCAGCCCGTGGACAGGGCCGACCTACGAGCAGTACTTC. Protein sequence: CASSPWTGPTYEQYF. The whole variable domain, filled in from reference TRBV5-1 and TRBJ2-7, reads KAGVTQTPRYLIKTRGQQVTLSCSPISGHRSVSWYQQTPGQGLQFLFEYFSETQRNKGNFPGRFSGRQFSNSRSEMNVSTLELGDSALYLCASSPWTGPTYEQYFGPGTRLTVT.

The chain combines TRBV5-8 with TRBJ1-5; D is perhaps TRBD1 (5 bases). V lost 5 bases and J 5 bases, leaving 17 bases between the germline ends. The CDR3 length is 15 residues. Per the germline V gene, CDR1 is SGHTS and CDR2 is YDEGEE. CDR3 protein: CASSLERGNYQPQHF. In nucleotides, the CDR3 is TGTGCCAGCAGTCTTGAACGGGGCAACTATCAGCCCCAGCATTTT. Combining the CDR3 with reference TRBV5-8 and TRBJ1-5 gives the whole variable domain EAGVTQSPTHLIKTRGQQATLRCSPISGHTSVYWYQQALGLGLQFLLWYDEGEERNRGNFPPRFSGRQFPNYSSELNVNALELEDSALYLCASSLERGNYQPQHFGDGTRLSIL.

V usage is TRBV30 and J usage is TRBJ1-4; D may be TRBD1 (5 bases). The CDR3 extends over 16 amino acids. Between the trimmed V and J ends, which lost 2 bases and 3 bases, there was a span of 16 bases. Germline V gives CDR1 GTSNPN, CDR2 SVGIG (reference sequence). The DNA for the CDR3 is TGTGCCTGGAGTCCGTCAGGGAAGGGAGCTAATGAAAAACTGTTTTTT. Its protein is CAWSPSGKGANEKLFF.

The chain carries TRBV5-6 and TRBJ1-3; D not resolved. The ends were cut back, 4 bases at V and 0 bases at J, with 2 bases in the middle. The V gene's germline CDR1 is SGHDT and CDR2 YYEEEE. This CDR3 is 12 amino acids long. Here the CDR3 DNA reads TGTGCCAGCAGCGTCTCTGGAAACACCATATATTTT. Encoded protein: CASSVSGNTIYF. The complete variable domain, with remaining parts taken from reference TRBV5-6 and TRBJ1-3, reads DAGVTQSPTHLIKTRGQQVTLRCSPKSGHDTVSWYQQALGQGPQFIFQYYEEEERQRGNFPDRFSGHQFPNYSSELNVNALLLGDSALYLCASSVSGNTIYFGEGSWLTVV.

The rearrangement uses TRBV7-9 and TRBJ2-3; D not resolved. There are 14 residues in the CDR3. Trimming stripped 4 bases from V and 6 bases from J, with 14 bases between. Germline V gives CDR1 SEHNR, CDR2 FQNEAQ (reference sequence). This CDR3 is CASSSSPGYDTQYF. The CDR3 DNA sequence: TGTGCCAGCAGCTCGAGCCCCGGCTACGATACGCAGTATTTT. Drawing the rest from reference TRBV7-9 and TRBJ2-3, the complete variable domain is DTGVSQNPRHKITKRGQNVTFRCDPISEHNRLYWYRQTLGQGPEFLTYFQNEAQLEKSRLLSDRFSAERPKGSFSTLEIQRTEQGDSAMYLCASSSSPGYDTQYFGPGTRLTVL.

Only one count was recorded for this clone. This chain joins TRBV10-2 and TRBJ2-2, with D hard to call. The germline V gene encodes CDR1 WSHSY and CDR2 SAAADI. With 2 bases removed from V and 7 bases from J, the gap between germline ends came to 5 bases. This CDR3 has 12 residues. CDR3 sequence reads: CASSEPGGELFF. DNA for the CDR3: TGCGCCAGCAGTGAGCCGGGCGGGGAGCTGTTTTTT.

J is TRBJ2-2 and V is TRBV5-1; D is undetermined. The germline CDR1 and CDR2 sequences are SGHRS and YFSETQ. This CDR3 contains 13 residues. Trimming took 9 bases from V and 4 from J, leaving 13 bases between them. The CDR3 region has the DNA TGCGCCACCTCTGCGACGTTCACCGGGGAGCTGTTTTTT. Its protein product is CATSATFTGELFF.

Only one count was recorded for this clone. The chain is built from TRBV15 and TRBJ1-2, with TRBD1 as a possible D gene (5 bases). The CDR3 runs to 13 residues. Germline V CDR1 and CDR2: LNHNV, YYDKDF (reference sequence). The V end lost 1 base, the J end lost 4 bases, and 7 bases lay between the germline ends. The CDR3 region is CATSRVGVYGYTF. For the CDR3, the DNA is TGTGCCACCAGCAGAGTGGGGGTCTATGGCTACACCTTC.

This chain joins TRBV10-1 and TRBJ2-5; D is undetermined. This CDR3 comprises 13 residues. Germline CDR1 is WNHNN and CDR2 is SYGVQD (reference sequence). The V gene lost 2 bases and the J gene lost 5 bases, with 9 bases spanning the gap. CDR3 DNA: TGCGCCAGCAGTGAGGGGCGAAGGGAGACCCAGTACTTC. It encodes CASSEGRRETQYF.

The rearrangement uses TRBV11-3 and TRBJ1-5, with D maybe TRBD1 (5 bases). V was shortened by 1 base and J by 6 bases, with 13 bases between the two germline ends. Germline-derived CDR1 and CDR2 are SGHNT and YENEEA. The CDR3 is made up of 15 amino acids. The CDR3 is CASSLAGLVGQPQHF. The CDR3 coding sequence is TGTGCCAGCAGCTTAGCAGGGTTGGTAGGTCAGCCCCAGCATTTT.

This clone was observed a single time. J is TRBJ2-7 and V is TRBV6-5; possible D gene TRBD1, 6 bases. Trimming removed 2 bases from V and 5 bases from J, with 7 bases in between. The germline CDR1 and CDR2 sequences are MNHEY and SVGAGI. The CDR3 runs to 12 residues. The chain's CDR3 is CASSYDRHEQYF. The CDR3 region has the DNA TGTGCCAGCAGTTACGACAGGCACGAGCAGTACTTC.

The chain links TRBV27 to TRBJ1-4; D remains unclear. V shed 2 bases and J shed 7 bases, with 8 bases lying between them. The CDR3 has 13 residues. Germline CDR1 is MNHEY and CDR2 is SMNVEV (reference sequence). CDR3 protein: CASSLGFSEKLFF. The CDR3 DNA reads TGTGCCAGCAGTTTAGGCTTTAGTGAAAAACTGTTTTTT.